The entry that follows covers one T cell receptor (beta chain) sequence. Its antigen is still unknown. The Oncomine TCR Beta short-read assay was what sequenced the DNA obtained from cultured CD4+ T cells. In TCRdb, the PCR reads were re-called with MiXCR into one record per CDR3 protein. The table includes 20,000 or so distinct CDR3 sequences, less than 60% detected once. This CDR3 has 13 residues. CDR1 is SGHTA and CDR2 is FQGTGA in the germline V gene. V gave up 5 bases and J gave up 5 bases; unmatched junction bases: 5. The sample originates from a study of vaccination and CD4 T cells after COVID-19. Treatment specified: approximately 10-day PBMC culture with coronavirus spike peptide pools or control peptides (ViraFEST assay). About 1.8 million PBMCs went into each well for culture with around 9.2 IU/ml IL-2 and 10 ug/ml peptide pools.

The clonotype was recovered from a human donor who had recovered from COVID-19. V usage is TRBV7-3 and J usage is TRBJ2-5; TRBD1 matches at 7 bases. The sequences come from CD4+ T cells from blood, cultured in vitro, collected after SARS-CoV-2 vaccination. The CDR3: CASSRQGGETQYF. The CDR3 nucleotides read TGTGCCAGCAGCCGACAGGGCGGGGAGACCCAGTACTTC.